This entry lists 13 T cell receptor beta chains sequenced from one sample in a study of T cell responses to AZD1222 COVID-19 vaccine. The method was immunoSEQ multiplex PCR; TCRdb's version includes in-frame clones alone and lacks a portion of them. The sample records around 160,000 clones, about 91% being singletons. Sequenced here: peripheral blood, sampled on day 0 of AZD1222 vaccination. Receptors originate from an adult in good health.

The V gene is TRBV5-8, the J gene TRBJ1-4; 7 bases are a match to TRBD1. The junction had 10 bases not matched to a gene; V was cut back by 4 bases and J by 7 bases. Germline CDR1 reads SGHTS; CDR2 reads YDEGEE. The CDR3 is 15 amino acids. Here the CDR3 reads CASSTTGRSGEKLFF. CDR3 in DNA: TGTGCCAGCAGCACGACAGGGCGGTCGGGTGAAAAACTGTTTTTT.

The chain combines TRBV7-3 with TRBJ2-2; D not certain. Germline-derived CDR1 and CDR2 are SGHTA and FQGTGA. There are 14 residues in the CDR3. Trimming removed 3 bases from V and 5 bases from J, with 10 bases in between. The chain's CDR3 is CASSFSPRTGELFF. The CDR3 DNA follows: TGTGCCAGCAGCTTCTCTCCAAGGACCGGGGAGCTGTTTTTT.

The chain employs TRBV19 and TRBJ2-3; D gene unclear. V lost 3 bases to trimming and J lost 3 bases, with 10 bases between them. Germline V CDR1 and CDR2: LNHDA, SQIVND (reference sequence). The CDR3 contains 14 residues. The DNA for the CDR3 is TGTGCCAGTAGTATCGTGGGTTCGACAGATACGCAGTATTTT. Encoded protein: CASSIVGSTDTQYF. Looking up the rest from reference TRBV19 and TRBJ2-3 gives the full variable domain: DGGITQSPKYLFRKEGQNVTLSCEQNLNHDAMYWYRQDPGQGLRLIYYSQIVNDFQKGDIAEGYSVSREKKESFPLTVTSAQKNPTAFYLCASSIVGSTDTQYFGPGTRLTVL.

As regards this clone: The same CDR3 can be traced to other DNA sequences in this sample. The V call is TRBV6-5, the J call TRBJ2-3; 7 nucleotides agree with TRBD2. This CDR3 has 13 residues. Trimming at V came to 2 bases and at J to 5 bases, leaving 1 base not matched to a gene. CDR1 MNHEY and CDR2 SVGAGI come from the germline V gene. The CDR3 DNA is TGTGCCAGCAGTTACCCGGGGGGAGATACGCAGTATTTT. Its translation is CASSYPGGDTQYF.

The rearrangement uses TRBV3-1 (or the pseudogene TRBV3-2) and TRBJ1-2, with D maybe TRBD1 (5 bases). Germline CDR1 reads LGHDT; CDR2 reads YNNKEL (reference sequence). V dropped 0 bases and J dropped 10 bases, with 15 bases sitting between them. The CDR3 is made up of 14 amino acids. The CDR3 spells CASSQESQGGVYTF. The DNA of the CDR3 is TGTGCCAGCAGCCAAGAATCCCAGGGAGGAGTCTACACCTTC.

The chain recombines TRBV7-3 with TRBJ1-2, with 8 bases matching TRBD1. V was pared by 5 bases and J by 2 bases, with 4 bases of the junction left unmatched. This CDR3 spans 14 amino acids. CDR1 and CDR2 from the germline V gene are SGHTA and FQGTGA. The CDR3 spells CASSIGQGNYGYTF. The CDR3, as DNA: TGTGCCAGCAGCATAGGACAGGGCAACTATGGCTACACCTTC.

V and J are TRBV12-3 or TRBV12-4 and TRBJ1-1, with D uncertain. This CDR3 region has 12 residues. V was shortened by 8 bases and J by 10 bases, with 17 bases between the two germline ends. This CDR3 is CASAASGRGAFF. DNA of the CDR3: TGTGCCAGCGCTGCATCTGGGCGGGGAGCTTTCTTT.

This chain links TRBV9 with TRBJ1-4; no firm D call. Per the germline V gene, CDR1 is SGDLS and CDR2 is YYNGEE. The ends were cut back, 3 bases at V and 11 bases at J, with 17 bases in the middle. This CDR3 comprises 14 residues. Here the CDR3 reads CASSEGRVPGKLFF. The CDR3 DNA follows: TGTGCCAGCAGCGAAGGCCGGGTACCGGGGAAACTGTTTTTT.

This clone was detected only once. CDR3 residues: CASSHYPGQITGELFF. Written as DNA, the CDR3 is TGTGCCAGCAGTCATTATCCGGGACAAATAACCGGGGAGCTGTTTTTT. The chain links TRBV28 to TRBJ2-2; D perhaps matches TRBD1 (6 bases). Germline CDR1 MDHEN, CDR2 SYDVKM. The CDR3 contains 16 residues. The germline V and J ends were trimmed by 5 bases and 5 bases, with 18 bases remaining between them.

The table lists this clone with a count of one. The CDR3 region has the DNA TGCGCCAGCAGCTTGGGACTAGCGACGGGAGAGCAGTACTTC. Translated, it gives CASSLGLATGEQYF. The gene calls are TRBV5-1 and TRBJ2-7; 8 bases are a match to TRBD2. Germline values: CDR1 SGHRS, CDR2 YFSETQ. V was pared by 0 bases and J by 7 bases, with 6 bases of the junction left unmatched. CDR3 length: 14 residues.

The rearrangement uses TRBV5-1 and TRBJ1-1, with 7 bases aligning to TRBD1. Germline CDR1 SGHRS, CDR2 YFSETQ. CDR3 length: 14 residues. The J segment lost 6 bases and the V segment lost 4 bases, leaving 9 bases of the junction unmatched. The CDR3 sequence: CASSRLTGAAEAFF. CDR3 in DNA: TGCGCCAGCAGCCGTCTCACAGGGGCGGCTGAAGCTTTCTTT.

The V call is TRBV2, the J call TRBJ2-3, with D possibly matching TRBD2 (6 bases). This CDR3 spans 13 amino acids. CDR1 SNHLY and CDR2 FYNNEI come from the germline V gene. Trimming cost V 6 bases and J 3 bases, with 10 bases left between them. For the CDR3, the DNA is TGTGCCAGCAGAGCTAGCGCGACAGATACGCAGTATTTT. This gives the protein CASRASATDTQYF.

The chain combines TRBV4-2 with TRBJ1-2; D call uncertain. Trimming took 0 bases from V and 0 from J, leaving 8 bases between them. The CDR3 runs to 15 residues. Germline V CDR1 and CDR2: LGHNA, YNFKEQ. The chain's CDR3 is CASSQEPGSNYGYTF. DNA for the CDR3: TGTGCCAGCAGCCAAGAGCCTGGATCTAACTATGGCTACACCTTC.